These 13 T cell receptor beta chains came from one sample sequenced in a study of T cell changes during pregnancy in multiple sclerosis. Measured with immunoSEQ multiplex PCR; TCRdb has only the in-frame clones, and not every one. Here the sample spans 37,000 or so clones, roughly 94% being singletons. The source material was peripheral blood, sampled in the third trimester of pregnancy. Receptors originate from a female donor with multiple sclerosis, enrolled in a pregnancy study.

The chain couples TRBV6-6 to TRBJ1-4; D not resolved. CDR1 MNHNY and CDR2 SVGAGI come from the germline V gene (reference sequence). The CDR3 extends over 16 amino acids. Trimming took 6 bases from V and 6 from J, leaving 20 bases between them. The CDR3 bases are TGTGCCAGCAGCCTGAGTGCCCAGGCGGGATATGAAAAACTGTTTTTT. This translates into CASSLSAQAGYEKLFF.

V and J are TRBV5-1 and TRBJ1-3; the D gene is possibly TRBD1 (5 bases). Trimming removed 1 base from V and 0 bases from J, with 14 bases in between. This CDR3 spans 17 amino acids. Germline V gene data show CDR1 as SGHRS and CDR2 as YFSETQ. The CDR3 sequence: CASSLIGGGSSGNTIYF. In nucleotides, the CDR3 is TGCGCCAGCAGCTTGATCGGGGGGGGATCCTCTGGAAACACCATATATTTT. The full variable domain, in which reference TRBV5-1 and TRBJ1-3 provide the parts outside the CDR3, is KAGVTQTPRYLIKTRGQQVTLSCSPISGHRSVSWYQQTPGQGLQFLFEYFSETQRNKGNFPGRFSGRQFSNSRSEMNVSTLELGDSALYLCASSLIGGGSSGNTIYFGEGSWLTVV.

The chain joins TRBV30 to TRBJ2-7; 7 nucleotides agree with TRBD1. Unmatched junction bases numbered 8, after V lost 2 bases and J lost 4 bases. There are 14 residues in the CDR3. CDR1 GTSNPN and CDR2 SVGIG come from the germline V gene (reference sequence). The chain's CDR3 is CAWSPSEQGYEQYF. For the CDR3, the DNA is TGTGCCTGGAGTCCCTCGGAACAGGGGTACGAGCAGTACTTC. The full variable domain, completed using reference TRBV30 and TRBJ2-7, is SQTIHQWPATLVQPVGSPLSLECTVEGTSNPNLYWYRQAAGRGLQLLFYSVGIGQISSEVPQNLSASRPQDRQFILSSKKLLLSDSGFYLCAWSPSEQGYEQYFGPGTRLTVT.

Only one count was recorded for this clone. In DNA form, the CDR3 reads TGTGCCAGCAGCCGGGACAACTCTGGGGCCAACGTCCTGACTTTC. This codes for CASSRDNSGANVLTF. The chain uses TRBV7-3 and TRBJ2-6, with D perhaps TRBD1 (6 bases). CDR1 and CDR2 from the germline V gene are SGHTA and FQGTGA. Trimming cost V 5 bases and J 0 bases, with 8 bases left between them. CDR3 length: 15 residues.

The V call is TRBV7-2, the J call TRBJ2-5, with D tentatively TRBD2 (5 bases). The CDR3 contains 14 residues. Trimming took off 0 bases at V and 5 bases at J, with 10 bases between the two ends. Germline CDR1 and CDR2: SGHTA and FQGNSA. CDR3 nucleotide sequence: TGTGCCAGCAGCTTAGCGGCGGGTCGGGAGACCCAGTACTTC. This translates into CASSLAAGRETQYF.

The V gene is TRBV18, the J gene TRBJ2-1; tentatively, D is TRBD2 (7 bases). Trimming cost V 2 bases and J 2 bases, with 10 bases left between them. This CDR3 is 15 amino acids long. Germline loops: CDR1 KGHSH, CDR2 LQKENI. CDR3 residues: CASSPGGATYNEQFF. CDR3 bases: TGTGCCAGCTCACCAGGGGGGGCTACCTACAATGAGCAGTTCTTC. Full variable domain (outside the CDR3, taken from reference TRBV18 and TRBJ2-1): NAGVMQNPRHLVRRRGQEARLRCSPMKGHSHVYWYRQLPEEGLKFMVYLQKENIIDESGMPKERFSAEFPKEGPSILRIQQVVRGDSAAYFCASSPGGATYNEQFFGPGTRLTVL.

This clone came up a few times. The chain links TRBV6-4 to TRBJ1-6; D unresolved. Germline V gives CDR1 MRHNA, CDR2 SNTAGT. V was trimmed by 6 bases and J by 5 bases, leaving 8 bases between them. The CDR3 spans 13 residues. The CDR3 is CASRETNNSPLHF. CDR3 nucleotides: TGTGCCAGCAGGGAGACGAATAATTCACCCCTCCACTTT.

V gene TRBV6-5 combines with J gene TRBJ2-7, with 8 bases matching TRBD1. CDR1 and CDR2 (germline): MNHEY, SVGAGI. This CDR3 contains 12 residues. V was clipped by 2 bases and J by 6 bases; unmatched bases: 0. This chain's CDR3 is CASSYDRGEQYF. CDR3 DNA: TGTGCCAGCAGTTACGACAGGGGCGAGCAGTACTTC.

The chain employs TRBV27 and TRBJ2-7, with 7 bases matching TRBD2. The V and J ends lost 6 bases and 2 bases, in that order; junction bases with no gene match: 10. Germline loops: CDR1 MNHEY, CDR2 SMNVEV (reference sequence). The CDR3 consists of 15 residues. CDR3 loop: CASSLGVAGTYEQYF. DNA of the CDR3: TGTGCCAGCAGCCTAGGAGTAGCGGGTACCTACGAGCAGTACTTC.

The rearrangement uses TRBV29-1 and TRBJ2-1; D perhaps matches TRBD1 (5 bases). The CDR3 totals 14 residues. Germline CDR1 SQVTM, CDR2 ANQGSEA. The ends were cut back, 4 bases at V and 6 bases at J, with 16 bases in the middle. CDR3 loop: CSVGTRVRGNEQFF. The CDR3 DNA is TGCAGCGTTGGTACCAGGGTGAGAGGCAATGAGCAGTTCTTC.

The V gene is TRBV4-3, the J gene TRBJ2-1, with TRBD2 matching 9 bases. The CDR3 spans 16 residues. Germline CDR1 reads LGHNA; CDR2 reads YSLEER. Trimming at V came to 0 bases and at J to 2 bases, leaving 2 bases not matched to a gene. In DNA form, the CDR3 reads TGCGCCAGCAGCCAAGATGGCGGGGGGGCCTACAATGAGCAGTTCTTC. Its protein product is CASSQDGGGAYNEQFF.

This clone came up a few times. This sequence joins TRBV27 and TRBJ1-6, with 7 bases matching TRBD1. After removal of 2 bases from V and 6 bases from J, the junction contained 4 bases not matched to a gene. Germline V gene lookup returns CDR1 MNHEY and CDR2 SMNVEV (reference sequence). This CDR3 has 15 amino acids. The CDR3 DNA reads TGTGCCAGCAGTTTAGGGACAGTGGGTAATTCACCCCTCCACTTT. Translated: CASSLGTVGNSPLHF.

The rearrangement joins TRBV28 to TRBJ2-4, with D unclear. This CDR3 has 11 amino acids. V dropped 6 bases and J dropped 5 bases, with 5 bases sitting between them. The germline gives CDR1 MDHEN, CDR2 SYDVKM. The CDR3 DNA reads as TGTGCCAGCAGCCTCCAAAACATTCAGTACTTC. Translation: CASSLQNIQYF.